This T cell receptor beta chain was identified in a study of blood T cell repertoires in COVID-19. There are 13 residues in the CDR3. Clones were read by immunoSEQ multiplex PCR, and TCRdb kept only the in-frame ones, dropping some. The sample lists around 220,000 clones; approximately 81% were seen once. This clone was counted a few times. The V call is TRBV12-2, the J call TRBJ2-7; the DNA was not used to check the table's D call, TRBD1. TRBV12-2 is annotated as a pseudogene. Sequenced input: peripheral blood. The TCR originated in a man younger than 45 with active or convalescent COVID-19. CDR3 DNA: TGTGCAAGTCGCTTACGGCAGGGCCACGAGCAGTACTTC. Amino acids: CASRLRQGHEQYF.